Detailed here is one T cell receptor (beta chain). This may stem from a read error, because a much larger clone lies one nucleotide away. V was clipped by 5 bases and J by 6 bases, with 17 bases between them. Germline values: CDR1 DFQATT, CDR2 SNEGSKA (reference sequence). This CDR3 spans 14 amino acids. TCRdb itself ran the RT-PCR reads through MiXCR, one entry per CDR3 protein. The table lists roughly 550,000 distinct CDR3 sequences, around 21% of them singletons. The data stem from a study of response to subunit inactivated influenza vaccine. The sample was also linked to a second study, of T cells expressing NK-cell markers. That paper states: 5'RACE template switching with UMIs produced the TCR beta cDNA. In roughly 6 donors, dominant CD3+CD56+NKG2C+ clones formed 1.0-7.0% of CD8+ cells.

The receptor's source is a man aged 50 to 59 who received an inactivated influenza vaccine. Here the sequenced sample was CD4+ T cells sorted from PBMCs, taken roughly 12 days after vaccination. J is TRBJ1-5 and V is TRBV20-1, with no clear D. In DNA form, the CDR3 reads TGCAGTGCTGGCGATTGGGAGGGAATTCAGCCCCAGCATTTT. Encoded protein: CSAGDWEGIQPQHF.